This entry is about one T cell receptor beta chain. The antigen this receptor binds is unknown. Base quality data are lacking; no much larger clone is found one base away. This record belongs to a study of OX40 agonist ivuxolimab in advanced cancers. Background on the whole study: Ivuxolimab, which targeted the costimulatory receptor OX40 (CD134), was an agonistic, fully human IgG2 monoclonal antibody. Intravenous ivuxolimab was administered to patients every 2 weeks at six dose levels: 0.01, 0.1, 0.3, 1.5, 3 and 10 mg/kg. Of the roughly 54 patients in dose escalation, some 20 had hepatocellular carcinoma, about 15 had melanoma, 9 had renal cell carcinoma and 9 had head and neck cancer. A male proportion of roughly 85% and a mean age of 60 years, ranging from roughly 23 to 90, were recorded for the dose-escalation cohort. Patients were allowed to have had prior anti-PD-1, anti-PD-L1 or anti-CTLA-4 therapy, and 30% to 40% of the dose-escalation patients had previously received checkpoint inhibitors. Partial responses occurred in three dose-escalation patients: two with cutaneous melanoma and one with hepatocellular carcinoma. The point of sequencing TCRbeta in the periphery was to test whether ivuxolimab changed TCR sequence diversity and drove clonal T-cell expansion. The paper describes the monotherapy dose-escalation part (N ≈ 52 patients) of the phase I trial of ivuxolimab. Summary of the overall study and its limitations: At doses from 0.1 to 3.0 mg/kg, clonal expansion was seen in both CD4+ and CD8+ blood T cells between baseline and week 6. Which antigens the clonally expanded peripheral T cells were specific for was not determined. After ivuxolimab, CD8+ T cells had more expanded clones than CD4+ T cells on average. In partial responders in the 0.1-3.0 mg/kg groups, normalized peripheral clonal expansion was found to be among the lowest, especially among CD8+ T cells. Low levels of normalized T-cell clonal expansion were also seen in some nonresponding patients.

To sequence the TCRbeta CDR3 region, genomic DNA was isolated from the sorted cells. The immunoSEQ Assay was used for sequencing of TCRbeta CDR3 regions. The source is immuneACCESS, and TCRdb retained only in-frame sequences with V and J called. Part of the clones is not carried over; for the studies checked, unresolved V genes explain less than half of this, and the remainder is unexplained. This sample is represented by roughly 70,000 clones; about 87% of them were singletons. Jointly, the top ten make up 0.67% of the sample. Trimming takes 2 bases from V and 3 bases from J, and the germline ends sit 10 bases apart. Spanning cysteine to phenylalanine, the CDR3 consists of 14 amino acids. Only CDR3 DNA is held: 42 bases, read in frame from base 1. For CDR1 and CDR2, the germline V gene lists KGHSH and LQKENI. The trial excluded patients who had a history of autoimmune disease or were on systemic immunosuppression. In every dose cohort, peripheral blood was drawn for TCR sequencing at baseline, cycle 4 day 1, and cycle 7 day 1. Samples came from an open-label, multicenter, first-in-human phase I dose-escalation trial of ivuxolimab. Adults with locally advanced or metastatic head and neck squamous cell, hepatocellular, melanoma or renal cell carcinoma were enrolled in the trial. Before TCR sequencing, CD4+ and CD8+ T cells were separately sorted from peripheral blood.

This sequence was found in an adult with an advanced solid tumor such as melanoma, head and neck, liver or kidney cancer. The source was CD4+ or CD8+ T cells sorted from blood, collected in a trial of the OX40 agonist ivuxolimab. The chain is made from TRBV18 and TRBJ1-1; no confident D gene assignment can be made. The CDR3 region reads CASSPSQAYTEAFF. The DNA sequence is given as TGTGCCAGCTCACCAAGCCAGGCTTACACTGAAGCTTTCTTT.